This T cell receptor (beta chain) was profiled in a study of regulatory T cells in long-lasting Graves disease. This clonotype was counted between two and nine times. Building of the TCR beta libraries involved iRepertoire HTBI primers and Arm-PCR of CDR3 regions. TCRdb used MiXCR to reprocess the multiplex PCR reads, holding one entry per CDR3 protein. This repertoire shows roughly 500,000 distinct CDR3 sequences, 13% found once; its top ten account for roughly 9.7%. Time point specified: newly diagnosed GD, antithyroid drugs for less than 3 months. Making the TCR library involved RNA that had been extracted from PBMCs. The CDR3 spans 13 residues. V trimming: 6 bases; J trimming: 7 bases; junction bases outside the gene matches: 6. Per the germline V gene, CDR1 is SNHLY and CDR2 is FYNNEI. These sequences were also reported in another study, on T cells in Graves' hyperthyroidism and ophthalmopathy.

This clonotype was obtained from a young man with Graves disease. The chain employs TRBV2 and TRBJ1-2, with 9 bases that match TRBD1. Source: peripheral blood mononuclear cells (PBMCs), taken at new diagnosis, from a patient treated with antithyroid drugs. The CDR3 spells CASSPTGGSGYTF. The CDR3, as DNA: TGTGCCAGCAGCCCCACAGGGGGCTCTGGCTACACCTTC.